Listed here are 32 T cell receptor beta chains from one sample, sequenced in a study of T cell responses to AZD1222 COVID-19 vaccine. Libraries were prepared by immunoSEQ multiplex PCR; TCRdb keeps only in-frame clonotypes and omits some of them. The table lists under 150,000 clones, more than 90% of them singletons. Sequences were derived from peripheral blood, sampled 28 days after the second AZD1222 dose. These receptors all stem from an adult who received the AZD1222 COVID-19 vaccine.

This CDR3 reads CAISGSFSGNTIYF. The CDR3, as DNA: TGTGCCATCAGTGGGTCCTTCTCTGGAAACACCATATATTTT. The chain has TRBV10-3 and TRBJ1-3; no clear D gene. Germline V gene data show CDR1 as ENHRY and CDR2 as SYGVKD. V was trimmed by 4 bases and J by 0 bases, leaving 7 bases between them. The CDR3 has 14 residues.

The chain couples TRBV19 to TRBJ1-2; maybe TRBD1 (5 bases). CDR1 and CDR2 (germline): LNHDA, SQIVND (reference sequence). The CDR3 is made up of 15 amino acids. Trimming removed 5 bases at V and 0 bases at J, with 13 bases between. This chain's CDR3 is CASSPLTEANYGYTF. The CDR3 DNA sequence: TGTGCCAGTAGTCCTTTGACAGAAGCTAACTATGGCTACACCTTC. Full variable domain (remainder filled in from reference TRBV19 and TRBJ1-2): DGGITQSPKYLFRKEGQNVTLSCEQNLNHDAMYWYRQDPGQGLRLIYYSQIVNDFQKGDIAEGYSVSREKKESFPLTVTSAQKNPTAFYLCASSPLTEANYGYTFGSGTRLTVV.

The chain joins TRBV5-1 to TRBJ2-1; 9 bases are a match to TRBD2. CDR3 length: 15 amino acids. V was pared by 2 bases and J by 9 bases, with 9 bases of the junction left unmatched. Germline assignment: CDR1 SGHRS and CDR2 YFSETQ. The CDR3 sequence is CASSFGAGGPGEQFF. The CDR3 DNA reads TGCGCCAGCAGCTTCGGGGCGGGAGGGCCAGGTGAGCAGTTCTTC.

The chain combines TRBV4-3 with TRBJ1-2, with D unresolved. Trimming pared 0 bases from V and 2 bases from J, leaving 19 bases between. The germline gives CDR1 LGHNA, CDR2 YSLEER. The CDR3 has 18 amino acids. In nucleotides, the CDR3 is TGCGCCAGCAGCCAAGAAATCAGTCACGGTACCCTAAACTATGGCTACACCTTC. Protein product: CASSQEISHGTLNYGYTF.

CDR3: CASSPSRTGGLYNSPLHF. In DNA form, the CDR3 reads TGTGCCAGCTCACCTAGCCGGACAGGGGGACTCTATAATTCACCCCTCCACTTT. The J gene is TRBJ1-6, the V gene TRBV18, with 10 nucleotides matching TRBD1. The CDR3 is 18 amino acids. Germline trimming cut 3 bases from V and 3 bases from J; bases unmatched to any gene: 8. In germline, CDR1 is KGHSH, CDR2 LQKENI.

CDR3 DNA sequence: TGTGCCTGGAGCCCACGGAACTATGGCTACACCTTC. This codes for CAWSPRNYGYTF. The V and J genes are TRBV30 and TRBJ1-2; D remains ambiguous. Trimming took off 3 bases at V and 2 bases at J, with 7 bases between the two ends. The CDR3 is 12 residues long. The germline CDR1 and CDR2 sequences are GTSNPN and SVGIG (reference sequence).

The V gene is TRBV5-5, the J gene TRBJ2-5; 10 bases are shared with TRBD2. This CDR3 region has 16 residues. CDR1 and CDR2 (germline): SGHKS, YYEKEE (reference sequence). The ends lost 5 bases at V and 3 bases at J; junction bases unmatched: 10. DNA for the CDR3: TGTGCCAGCAGATACCATTTCCTAGCGGGAGAAGAGACCCAGTACTTC. Translating gives CASRYHFLAGEETQYF.

This clone was seen a handful of times. The rearrangement joins TRBV2 to TRBJ2-7; D perhaps matches TRBD1 (5 bases). The CDR3 runs 13 residues. The V and J ends lost 6 bases and 3 bases respectively, with 12 bases between them. Germline V CDR1 and CDR2: SNHLY, FYNNEI. CDR3 DNA: TGTGCCAGCAGGACAGACAGACTCTACGAGCAGTACTTC. Translating gives CASRTDRLYEQYF.

The chain employs TRBV12-3 or TRBV12-4 and TRBJ1-3; unclear D gene. The V end lost 5 bases, the J end lost 3 bases, and 8 bases lay between the germline ends. This CDR3 has 13 amino acids. The CDR3 DNA reads as TGTGCCAGCAGTGCCAGTCGTGGAAACACCATATATTTT. This codes for CASSASRGNTIYF.

Only one count was recorded for this clone. This sequence joins TRBV2 and TRBJ1-1, with D possibly being TRBD1 (5 bases). V was clipped by 2 bases and J by 2 bases, with 18 bases between them. The CDR3 consists of 17 residues. Germline lookup yields CDR1 SNHLY and CDR2 FYNNEI. The CDR3 nucleotides are TGTGCCAGCAGTGAAATGGGGGGGTCCCTCAGAAACACTGAAGCTTTCTTT. Amino acids: CASSEMGGSLRNTEAFF.

The rearrangement uses TRBV7-8 and TRBJ1-1; D remains unclear. Germline V gene sequence: CDR1 SGHVS, CDR2 FQNEAQ. The V and J ends lost 2 bases and 3 bases respectively, with 7 bases between them. CDR3 length equals 13 residues. Written as DNA, the CDR3 is TGTGCCAGCAGCTTAAGCAGAGACACTGAAGCTTTCTTT. This encodes CASSLSRDTEAFF.

The chain couples TRBV19 to TRBJ1-1, with D perhaps matching TRBD1 (5 bases). Germline V gene lookup returns CDR1 LNHDA and CDR2 SQIVND (reference sequence). The V end was cut by 5 bases, the J end by 1 base, with 8 bases between. The CDR3 consists of 13 residues. The CDR3 DNA reads TGTGCCAGTAGTGTTCAGGGGAACACTGAAGCTTTCTTT. This encodes CASSVQGNTEAFF.

The chain has TRBV7-9 and TRBJ1-2, with 7 positions matching TRBD1. Germline V gene data show CDR1 as SEHNR and CDR2 as FQNEAQ (reference sequence). The CDR3 spans 14 residues. V gave up 2 bases and J gave up 2 bases; unmatched junction bases: 2. CDR3 loop: CASSLMGQNYGYTF. CDR3 in DNA: TGTGCCAGCAGCTTAATGGGACAGAACTATGGCTACACCTTC.

The chain has TRBV4-1 and TRBJ1-1, with unresolved D. CDR3 length: 15 amino acids. Germline lookup yields CDR1 MGHRA and CDR2 YSYEKL. Trimming pared 1 base from V and 11 bases from J, leaving 20 bases between. CDR3 loop: CASSQANSRVHEAFF. The CDR3 DNA reads TGCGCCAGCAGCCAAGCTAACAGTCGGGTCCATGAGGCTTTCTTT.

This rearrangement joins TRBV25-1 to TRBJ1-2, with a possible D match to TRBD1 (6 bases). Trimming shortened V by 1 base and J by 10 bases, and 16 bases separated the two germline ends. The CDR3 extends over 14 amino acids. Germline assignment: CDR1 MGHDK and CDR2 SYGVNS. The CDR3 nucleotides read TGTGCCAGCAGTGAATTGGGCCAGGGGTTAACCTACACCTTC. Residues: CASSELGQGLTYTF.

The chain couples TRBV27 to TRBJ1-2; D is unclear. Trimming took off 2 bases at V and 2 bases at J, with 9 bases between the two ends. Germline CDR1 and CDR2: MNHEY and SMNVEV (reference sequence). This CDR3 has 14 residues. This chain's CDR3 is CASSLPPDNYGYTF. The CDR3 nucleotides read TGTGCCAGCAGTTTACCACCGGACAACTATGGCTACACCTTC.

This clone was picked up one time. The chain links TRBV5-1 to TRBJ2-2; D is unresolved. This CDR3 spans 16 amino acids. CDR1 and CDR2 (germline): SGHRS, YFSETQ. Trimming pared 7 bases from V and 0 bases from J, leaving 16 bases between. The CDR3 DNA sequence: TGCGCCAGCCGCCTCCTTGCGGCACCGAACACCGGGGAGCTGTTTTTT. This codes for CASRLLAAPNTGELFF.

V gene TRBV9 combines with J gene TRBJ1-1; D remains unclear. The V gene lost 0 bases and the J gene lost 0 bases, with 6 bases spanning the gap. The CDR3 spans 14 residues. The germline gives CDR1 SGDLS, CDR2 YYNGEE. CDR3: CASSVGTVNTEAFF. DNA for the CDR3: TGTGCCAGCAGCGTAGGGACGGTGAACACTGAAGCTTTCTTT.

V usage is TRBV5-4 and J usage is TRBJ2-3; D is possibly TRBD2 (6 bases). The V end was cut by 1 base, the J end by 0 bases, with 9 bases between. Germline CDR1 and CDR2: SGHNT and YYREEE (reference sequence). There are 15 residues in the CDR3. CDR3 in amino acids: CASSLSRGSTDTQYF. Written as DNA, the CDR3 is TGTGCCAGCAGCTTGTCGCGGGGAAGCACAGATACGCAGTATTTT.

The V call is TRBV9, the J call TRBJ2-5; TRBD1 or TRBD2 may be the D gene (6 bases each). Between the trimmed V and J ends, which lost 3 bases and 5 bases, there was a span of 17 bases. The CDR3 is made up of 15 amino acids. The germline V gene encodes CDR1 SGDLS and CDR2 YYNGEE. CDR3 nucleotides: TGTGCCAGCAGCGCCCCAGACGGGGGCAAGGAGACCCAGTACTTC. This sequence encodes CASSAPDGGKETQYF.

This chain joins TRBV7-3 and TRBJ1-6; 7 nucleotides match TRBD1. Germline V lookup: CDR1 SGHTA, CDR2 FQGTGA. Unmatched junction bases numbered 10, after V lost 8 bases and J lost 6 bases. There are 15 residues in the CDR3. DNA of the CDR3: TGTGCCAGCGGGTTAGGGACAGCGAGTAATTCACCCCTCCACTTT. Protein: CASGLGTASNSPLHF. Complete variable domain (other parts from reference TRBV7-3 and TRBJ1-6): GAGVSQTPSNKVTEKGKYVELRCDPISGHTALYWYRQSLGQGPEFLIYFQGTGAADDSGLPNDRFFAVRPEGSVSTLKIQRTERGDSAVYLCASGLGTASNSPLHFGNGTRLTVT.

The chain carries TRBV28 and TRBJ1-4, with D hard to call. CDR3 length: 14 residues. Deletions cut 5 bases from V and 7 bases from J, with 14 bases between. Germline-derived CDR1 and CDR2 are MDHEN and SYDVKM. The CDR3 coding sequence is TGTGCCAGCAGTCCAGACATAGGGCTTGAAAAACTGTTTTTT. Encoded protein: CASSPDIGLEKLFF.

The rearrangement links TRBV19 to TRBJ1-1; maybe TRBD1 (5 bases). V was cut by 7 bases and J by 5 bases, with 11 bases left in between. This CDR3 is built from 12 residues. The germline gives CDR1 LNHDA, CDR2 SQIVND (reference sequence). The DNA of the CDR3 is TGTGCCAGTAAGGACGGGGGGACTGAAGCTTTCTTT. Amino acid sequence: CASKDGGTEAFF. Together with reference TRBV19 and TRBJ1-1, the CDR3 gives the full variable domain: DGGITQSPKYLFRKEGQNVTLSCEQNLNHDAMYWYRQDPGQGLRLIYYSQIVNDFQKGDIAEGYSVSREKKESFPLTVTSAQKNPTAFYLCASKDGGTEAFFGQGTRLTVV.

The chain recombines TRBV7-9 with TRBJ1-1, with 9 bases that match TRBD1. The CDR3 loop spans 16 amino acids. The J segment lost 5 bases and the V segment lost 4 bases, leaving 11 bases of the junction unmatched. Germline V gene lookup returns CDR1 SEHNR and CDR2 FQNEAQ (reference sequence). The CDR3 DNA is TGTGCCAGCAGCTGGGGTACAGGGGGCGCGGGTACTGAAGCTTTCTTT. Protein product: CASSWGTGGAGTEAFF.

This clone was seen once. The chain links TRBV30 to TRBJ2-1; TRBD2 matches at 10 bases. Germline-derived CDR1 and CDR2 are GTSNPN and SVGIG (reference sequence). This CDR3 comprises 15 residues. The V segment lost 0 bases and the J segment 9 bases; nucleotides outside the gene matches: 8. The DNA for the CDR3 is TGTGCCTGGAGTGTAGGCCTAGCGGGAGCCGCTGAGCAGTTCTTC. It encodes CAWSVGLAGAAEQFF.

The chain carries TRBV6-2 or TRBV6-3 and TRBJ2-3; the D is unclear. The CDR3 sequence is 11 residues long. Germline CDR1 and CDR2: MNHEY and SVGEGT. The V gene lost 8 bases and the J gene lost 6 bases, with 9 bases spanning the gap. CDR3 amino acids: CASGRSDTQYF. CDR3 sequence (DNA): TGTGCCAGCGGCCGATCGGATACGCAGTATTTT.

The V call is TRBV15, the J call TRBJ1-1; tentative D call: TRBD1 (6 bases). This CDR3 is built from 15 residues. The germline V and J ends were trimmed by 0 bases and 4 bases, with 12 bases remaining between them. CDR1 and CDR2 from the germline V gene are LNHNV and YYDKDF (reference sequence). Written as DNA, the CDR3 is TGTGCCACCAGCAGAGATCGGAAGGGGGGCACTGAAGCTTTCTTT. This codes for CATSRDRKGGTEAFF.

The chain has TRBV5-1 and TRBJ2-2, with D hard to call. The CDR3 totals 15 residues. Germline lookup yields CDR1 SGHRS and CDR2 YFSETQ. Trimming took off 4 bases at V and 6 bases at J, with 16 bases between the two ends. The chain's CDR3 is CASSDLGLTAGELFF. For the CDR3, the DNA is TGCGCCAGCAGCGACCTAGGGTTGACGGCCGGGGAGCTGTTTTTT.

The chain recombines TRBV5-1 with TRBJ1-1, with 7 positions matching TRBD1. V lost 4 bases and J lost 3; bases outside the gene matches: 18. CDR1 and CDR2 from the germline V gene are SGHRS and YFSETQ. The CDR3 is 18 amino acids. CDR3 nucleotide sequence: TGCGCCAGCAGCGTAATGCCCAGGGGGTATGTATTGGACACTGAAGCTTTCTTT. Its protein product is CASSVMPRGYVLDTEAFF.

Comment on this clone: A junction boundary mismatches the germline segment, possibly from a read error. The rearrangement uses TRBV7-7 and TRBJ2-5; weak D call: TRBD2 (6 bases). The CDR3 extends over 13 amino acids. The germline CDR1 and CDR2 sequences are SSHAT and FNYEAQ (reference sequence). For the CDR3, the DNA is TGTGCTAGCAGCCCCGCCGGGGGAGAGACCCAGTACTTC. Translation: CASSPAGGETQYF.

This chain joins TRBV7-8 and TRBJ2-1; the D is unclear. V was trimmed by 8 bases and J by 4 bases, leaving 21 bases between them. The germline V gene encodes CDR1 SGHVS and CDR2 FQNEAQ. This CDR3 contains 16 residues. The CDR3 reads CASVLPRLKRYNEQFF. CDR3 in DNA: TGTGCCAGCGTCCTCCCCCGGCTAAAAAGGTACAATGAGCAGTTCTTC.

V gene TRBV29-1 combines with J gene TRBJ1-1; maybe TRBD1 (5 bases). CDR1 SQVTM and CDR2 ANQGSEA come from the germline V gene. The V end lost 7 bases, the J end lost 1 base, and 13 bases lay between the germline ends. This CDR3 region has 13 residues. This CDR3 reads CSARDLSNTEAFF. The CDR3 DNA reads TGCAGCGCCAGGGACTTATCGAACACTGAAGCTTTCTTT.